The 7 T cell receptor beta chains below come from one sample, sequenced in a study of blood T cell repertoires in COVID-19. Only in-frame clones appear in the TCRdb table, and some are missing; sequencing was by immunoSEQ multiplex PCR. The sample comprises 100,000 to 150,000 clones, over 75% of which are singletons, and around 27% rests with the top ten. What was sequenced was peripheral blood. All receptors derive from an elderly woman with acute or convalescent COVID-19.

CDR3 coding DNA: TGTGCCAGCTCACCAACCGGACAGTTCGCTGGAAACACCATATATTTT. Its protein is CASSPTGQFAGNTIYF. The V and J genes are TRBV18 and TRBJ1-3; tentatively, D is TRBD1 (6 bases). V lost 2 bases, J lost 2 bases, and 13 bases lay in between. This CDR3 contains 16 residues. Germline assignment: CDR1 KGHSH and CDR2 LQKENI.

The chain has TRBV27 and TRBJ1-2; 9 bases are a match to TRBD1. The CDR3 spans 13 residues. The V segment lost 5 bases and the J segment 8 bases; nucleotides outside the gene matches: 6. Germline V gene data show CDR1 as MNHEY and CDR2 as SMNVEV (reference sequence). The CDR3, as DNA: TGTGCCAGCAGTCTACAGGGGGCAGAGGGCTACACCTTC. Translation gives CASSLQGAEGYTF.

This clone was observed a handful of times. Within the sample, other DNA sequences also encode this same CDR3. The V call is TRBV27, the J call TRBJ1-1; D is unresolved. V was shortened by 0 bases and J by 1 base, with 3 bases between the two germline ends. Germline values: CDR1 MNHEY, CDR2 SMNVEV (reference sequence). The CDR3 covers 13 residues. The CDR3 DNA is TGTGCCAGCAGTTTATCCAGGAACACTGAAGCTTTCTTT. It translates to CASSLSRNTEAFF.

The genes are TRBV18 and TRBJ1-5; perhaps TRBD1 as D (6 bases). The CDR3 spans 14 residues. The germline CDR1 and CDR2 sequences are KGHSH and LQKENI. Trimming took 5 bases from V and 3 from J, leaving 11 bases between them. The CDR3 coding sequence is TGTGCCAGCTCATACGGACAGAACAATCAGCCCCAGCATTTT. This encodes CASSYGQNNQPQHF.

A few counts support this clone. The gene calls are TRBV10-3 and TRBJ1-2, with D maybe TRBD1 (5 bases). V dropped 3 bases and J dropped 4 bases, with 9 bases sitting between them. The length of the CDR3 is 13 residues. CDR1 is ENHRY, CDR2 SYGVKD, per germline. CDR3 loop: CAISERDSYGYTF. The CDR3, as DNA: TGTGCCATCAGTGAAAGGGACTCCTATGGCTACACCTTC.

Only a few counts were recorded for this clone. The chain combines TRBV7-9 with TRBJ2-7; a weak D match, TRBD2 (5 bases). From germline, CDR1 is SEHNR and CDR2 FQNEAQ (reference sequence). The germline V and J ends were trimmed by 3 bases and 7 bases, with 10 bases remaining between them. The CDR3 runs 12 residues. CDR3 in amino acids: CASSFYGDEQYF. The CDR3 coding sequence is TGTGCCAGCAGCTTCTACGGGGATGAGCAGTACTTC.

The rearrangement links TRBV7-2 to TRBJ1-2, with TRBD1 as a possible D gene (5 bases). The CDR3 totals 14 residues. V dropped 5 bases and J dropped 4 bases, with 14 bases sitting between them. Germline CDR1 is SGHTA and CDR2 is FQGNSA. The CDR3: CASSAYRGIYGYTF. CDR3 nucleotides: TGTGCCAGCAGCGCCTATAGGGGCATCTATGGCTACACCTTC.